This T cell receptor (beta chain) derives from a study of human T cells and chemical hapten exposure. TCRdb reprocessed the RACE reads via MiXCR and lists one record per CDR3 protein. The sample has 130,000 or so distinct CDR3 sequences, 11% seen once; the top ten hold 2% to 2.5%. This clonotype has ten or more counts. J gave up 3 bases and V 6 bases, and 19 bases lay outside the gene matches. Germline-derived CDR1 and CDR2 are MDHEN and SYDVKM. There are 18 residues in the CDR3. Time point: patch test 3, about 24 weeks after DPC sensitization. Treatment denoted: therapeutic diphenylcyclopropenone sensitization with weekly scalp DPC.

The chain carries TRBV28 and TRBJ2-7; 8 nucleotides line up with TRBD2. Sequencing was performed on whole blood, taken in connection with sensitization to the hapten diphenylcyclopropenone (DPC). The clonotype was recovered from a woman between 50 and 59 years old with alopecia areata. Some clones in this sample may be carry-over from other donors' samples. The CDR3 nucleotides are TGTGCCAGCAGCCCCGTCGGGGTTAGCGGGGTCCCGAACTACGAGCAGTACTTC. Its translation is CASSPVGVSGVPNYEQYF.